The TCR beta chain described here comes from a study of cytomegalovirus exposure and HLA in healthy donors. Germline CDR1 is MDHEN and CDR2 is SYDVKM. This CDR3 has 17 amino acids. The V gene lost 3 bases and the J gene lost 7 bases, with 22 bases spanning the gap. Researchers ran the PCR with 60 Vbeta and 13 Jbeta primers. Clones were read by immunoSEQ multiplex PCR, and TCRdb kept only the in-frame ones, dropping some. This table holds around 63,000 clones. This TCR derives from a woman in her twenties or thirties in good health and CMV-seronegative. The sample consisted of PBMCs. The rearrangement joins TRBV28 to TRBJ2-1; D might be TRBD2 (6 bases). The CDR3 nucleotides read TGTGCCAGCAGTTTCCCGGTGCGGCGGGGAATAGGAAATGAGCAGTTCTTC. Protein product: CASSFPVRRGIGNEQFF.